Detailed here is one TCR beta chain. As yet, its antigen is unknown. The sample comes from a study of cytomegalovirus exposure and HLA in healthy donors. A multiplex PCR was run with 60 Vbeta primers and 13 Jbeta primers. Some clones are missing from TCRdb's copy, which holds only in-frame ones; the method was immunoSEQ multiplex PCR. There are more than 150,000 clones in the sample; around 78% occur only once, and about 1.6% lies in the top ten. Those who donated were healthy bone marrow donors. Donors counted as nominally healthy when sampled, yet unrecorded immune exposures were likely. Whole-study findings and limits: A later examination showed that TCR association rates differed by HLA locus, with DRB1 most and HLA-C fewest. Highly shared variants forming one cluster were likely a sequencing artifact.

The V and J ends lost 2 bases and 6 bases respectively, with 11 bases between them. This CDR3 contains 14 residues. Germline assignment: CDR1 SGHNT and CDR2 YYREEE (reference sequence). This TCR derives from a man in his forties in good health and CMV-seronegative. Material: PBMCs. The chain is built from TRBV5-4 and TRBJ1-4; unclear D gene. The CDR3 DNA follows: TGTGCCAGCAGCTTAGACTCCGGCGATGAAAAACTGTTTTTT. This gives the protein CASSLDSGDEKLFF.